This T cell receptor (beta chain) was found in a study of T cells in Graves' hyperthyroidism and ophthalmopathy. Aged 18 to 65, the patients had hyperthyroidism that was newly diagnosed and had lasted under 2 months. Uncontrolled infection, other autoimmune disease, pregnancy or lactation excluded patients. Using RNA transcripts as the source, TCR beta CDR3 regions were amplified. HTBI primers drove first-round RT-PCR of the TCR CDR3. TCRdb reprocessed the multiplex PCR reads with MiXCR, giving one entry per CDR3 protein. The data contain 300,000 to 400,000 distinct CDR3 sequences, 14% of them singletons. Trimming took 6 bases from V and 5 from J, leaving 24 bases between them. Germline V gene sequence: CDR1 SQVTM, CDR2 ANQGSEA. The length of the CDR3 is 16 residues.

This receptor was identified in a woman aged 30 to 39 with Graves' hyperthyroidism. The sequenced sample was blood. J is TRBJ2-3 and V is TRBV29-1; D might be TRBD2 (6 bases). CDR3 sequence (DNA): TGCAGCGTCCCCACGGGATGGCGGGGTGGGGTAGATACGCAGTATTTT. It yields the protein CSVPTGWRGGVDTQYF.